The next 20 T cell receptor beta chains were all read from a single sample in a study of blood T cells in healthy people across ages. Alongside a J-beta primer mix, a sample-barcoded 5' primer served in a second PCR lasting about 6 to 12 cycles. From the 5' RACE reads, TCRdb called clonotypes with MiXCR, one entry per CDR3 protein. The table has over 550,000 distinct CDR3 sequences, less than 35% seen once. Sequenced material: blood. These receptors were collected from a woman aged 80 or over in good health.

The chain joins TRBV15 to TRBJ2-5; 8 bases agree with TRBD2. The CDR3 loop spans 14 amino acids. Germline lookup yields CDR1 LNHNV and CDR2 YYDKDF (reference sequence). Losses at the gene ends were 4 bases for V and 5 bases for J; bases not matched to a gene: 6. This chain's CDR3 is CATSNRGGKETQYF. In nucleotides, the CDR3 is TGTGCCACCAGCAATCGGGGGGGCAAGGAGACCCAGTACTTC.

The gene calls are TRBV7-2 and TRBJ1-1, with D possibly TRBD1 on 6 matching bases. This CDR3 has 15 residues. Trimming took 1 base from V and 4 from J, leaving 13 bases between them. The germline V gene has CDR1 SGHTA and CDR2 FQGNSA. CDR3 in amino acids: CASSLGGAFGTEAFF. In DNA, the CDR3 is TGTGCCAGCAGCTTAGGGGGGGCCTTCGGCACTGAAGCTTTCTTT.

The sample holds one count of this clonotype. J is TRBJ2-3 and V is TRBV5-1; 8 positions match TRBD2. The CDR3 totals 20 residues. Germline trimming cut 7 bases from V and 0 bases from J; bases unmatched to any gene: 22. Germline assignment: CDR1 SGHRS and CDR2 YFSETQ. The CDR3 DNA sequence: TGCGCCAGCGGACACTACAATACGAGCGGGGGCCCGTCCAGCACAGATACGCAGTATTTT. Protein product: CASGHYNTSGGPSSTDTQYF.

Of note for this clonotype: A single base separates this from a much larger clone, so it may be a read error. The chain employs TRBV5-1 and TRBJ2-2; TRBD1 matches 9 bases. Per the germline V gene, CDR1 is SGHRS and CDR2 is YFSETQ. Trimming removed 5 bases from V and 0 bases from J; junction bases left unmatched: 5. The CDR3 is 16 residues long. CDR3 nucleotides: TGCGCCAGCAGGGGACAGGGACTCTCGAACACCGGGGAGCTGTTTTTT. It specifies CASRGQGLSNTGELFF.

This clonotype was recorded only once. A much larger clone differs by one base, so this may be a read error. CDR3 nucleotide sequence: TGTGCCAGCAGTGAATGGTCACTGAACTGTGGCTACACCTTC. This gives the protein CASSEWSLNCGYTF. The gene calls are TRBV25-1 and TRBJ1-2; no clear D. Looked up from germline, CDR1 is MGHDK and CDR2 is SYGVNS. This CDR3 region has 14 residues.

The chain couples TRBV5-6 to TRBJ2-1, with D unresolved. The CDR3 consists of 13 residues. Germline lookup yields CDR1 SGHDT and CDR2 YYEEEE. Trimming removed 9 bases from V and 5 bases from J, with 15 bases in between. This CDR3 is CATSEDGHNEQFF. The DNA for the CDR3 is TGTGCCACCAGTGAAGACGGTCACAATGAGCAGTTCTTC.

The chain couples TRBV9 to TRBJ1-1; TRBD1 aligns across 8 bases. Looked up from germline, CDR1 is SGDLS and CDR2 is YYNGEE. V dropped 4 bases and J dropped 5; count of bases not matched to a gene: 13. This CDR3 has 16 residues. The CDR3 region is CASSSAATGARTEAFF. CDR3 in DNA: TGTGCCAGCAGCTCTGCCGCGACAGGGGCGAGGACTGAAGCTTTCTTT.

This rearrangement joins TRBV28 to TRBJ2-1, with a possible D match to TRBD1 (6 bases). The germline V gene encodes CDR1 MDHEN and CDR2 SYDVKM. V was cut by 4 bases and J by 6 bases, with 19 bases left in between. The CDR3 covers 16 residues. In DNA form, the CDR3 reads TGTGCCAGCAGTTCCCTTAGCGAAATAGGGGGCAATGAGCAGTTCTTC. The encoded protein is CASSSLSEIGGNEQFF.

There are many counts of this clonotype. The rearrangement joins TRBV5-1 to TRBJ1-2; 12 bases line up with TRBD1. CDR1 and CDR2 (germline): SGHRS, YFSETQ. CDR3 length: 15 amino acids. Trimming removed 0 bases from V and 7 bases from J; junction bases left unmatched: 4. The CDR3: CASSLEGQGAGGYTF. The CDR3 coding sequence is TGCGCCAGCAGCTTGGAGGGACAGGGGGCAGGTGGCTACACCTTC.

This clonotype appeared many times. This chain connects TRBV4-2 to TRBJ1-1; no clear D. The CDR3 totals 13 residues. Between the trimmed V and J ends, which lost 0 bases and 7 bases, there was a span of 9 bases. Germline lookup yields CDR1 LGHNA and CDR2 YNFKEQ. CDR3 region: CASSQEVYGEAFF. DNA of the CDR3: TGTGCCAGCAGCCAAGAAGTATATGGTGAAGCTTTCTTT.

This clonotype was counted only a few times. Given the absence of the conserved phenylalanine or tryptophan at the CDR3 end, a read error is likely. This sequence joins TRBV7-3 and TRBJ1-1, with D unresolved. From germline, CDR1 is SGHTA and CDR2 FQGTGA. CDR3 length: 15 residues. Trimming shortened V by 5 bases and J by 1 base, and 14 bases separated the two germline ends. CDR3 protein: CASSLLRIENTEAFV. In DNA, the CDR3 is TGTGCCAGCAGCCTACTTCGAATCGAGAACACTGAAGCTTTCGTT.

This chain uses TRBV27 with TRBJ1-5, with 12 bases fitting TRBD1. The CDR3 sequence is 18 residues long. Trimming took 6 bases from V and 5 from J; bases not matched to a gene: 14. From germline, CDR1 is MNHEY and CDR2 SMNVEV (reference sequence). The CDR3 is CASSRGAHRDRGHQPQHF. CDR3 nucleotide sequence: TGTGCCAGCAGCCGAGGGGCCCACCGGGACAGGGGGCATCAGCCCCAGCATTTT.

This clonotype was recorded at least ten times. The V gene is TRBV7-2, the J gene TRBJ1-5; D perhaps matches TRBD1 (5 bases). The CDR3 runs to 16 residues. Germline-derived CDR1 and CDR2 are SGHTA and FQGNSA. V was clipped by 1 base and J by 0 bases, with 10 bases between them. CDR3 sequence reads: CASSLVGGASNQPQHF. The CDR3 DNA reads TGTGCCAGCAGCTTAGTAGGAGGGGCTAGCAATCAGCCCCAGCATTTT.

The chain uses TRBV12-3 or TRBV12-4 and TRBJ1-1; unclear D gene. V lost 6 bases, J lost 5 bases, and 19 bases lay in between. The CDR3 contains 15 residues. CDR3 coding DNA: TGTGCCAGCAGCCTTAGAGAAGGGTTGCGGACTGAAGCTTTCTTT. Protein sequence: CASSLREGLRTEAFF.

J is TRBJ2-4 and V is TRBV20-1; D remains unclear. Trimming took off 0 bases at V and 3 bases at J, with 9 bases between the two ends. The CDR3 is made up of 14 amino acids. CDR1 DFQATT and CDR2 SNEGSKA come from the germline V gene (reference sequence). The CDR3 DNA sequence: TGCAGTGCTAGAGATACGGAATTCAAAAACATTCAGTACTTC. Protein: CSARDTEFKNIQYF.

CDR3 DNA sequence: TGTGCCAGCAGCTTAGGGGACGGCGGGGGATGGAGAAACACCATATATTTT. Amino acids: CASSLGDGGGWRNTIYF. The V call is TRBV7-8, the J call TRBJ1-3; D is perhaps TRBD1 (5 bases). Trimming took 1 base from V and 5 from J, leaving 18 bases between them. CDR1 and CDR2 from the germline V gene are SGHVS and FQNEAQ. This CDR3 has 17 residues.

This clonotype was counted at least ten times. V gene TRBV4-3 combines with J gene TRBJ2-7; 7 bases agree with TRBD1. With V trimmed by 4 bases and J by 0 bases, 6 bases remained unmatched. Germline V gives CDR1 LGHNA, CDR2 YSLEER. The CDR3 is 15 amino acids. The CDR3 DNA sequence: TGCGCCAGCAGCCTCCACAGGGGCCCCTCCTACGAGCAGTACTTC. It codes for CASSLHRGPSYEQYF.

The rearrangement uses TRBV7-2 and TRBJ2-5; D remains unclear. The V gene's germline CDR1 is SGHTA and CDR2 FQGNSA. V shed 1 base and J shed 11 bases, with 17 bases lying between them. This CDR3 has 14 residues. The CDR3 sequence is CASSLGGSLLEQYF. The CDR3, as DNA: TGTGCCAGCAGCTTAGGTGGGTCGCTATTGGAGCAGTACTTC.

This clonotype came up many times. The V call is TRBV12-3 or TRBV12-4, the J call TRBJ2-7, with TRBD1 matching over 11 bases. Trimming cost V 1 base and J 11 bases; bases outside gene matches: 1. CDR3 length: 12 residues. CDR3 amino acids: CASSLGTGGKYF. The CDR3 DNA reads TGTGCCAGCAGTTTAGGGACAGGGGGCAAGTACTTC.

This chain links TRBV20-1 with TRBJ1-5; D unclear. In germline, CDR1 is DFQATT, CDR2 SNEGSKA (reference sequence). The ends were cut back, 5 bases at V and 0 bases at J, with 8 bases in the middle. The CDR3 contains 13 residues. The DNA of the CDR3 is TGCAGTGCTCGTCGGTATAGCAATCAGCCCCAGCATTTT. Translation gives CSARRYSNQPQHF.